The T cell receptor (beta chain) described here comes from a study of blood T cell repertoires in COVID-19. Study information: In each case, the material was cDNA or gDNA derived from T cells, B-cell-depleted T cells, or PBMCs.

After removal of 5 bases from V and 5 bases from J, the junction contained 12 bases not matched to a gene. Germline V gene sequence: CDR1 SGHTA, CDR2 FQGTGA. The CDR3 consists of 17 residues. Clones were read by immunoSEQ multiplex PCR, and TCRdb kept only the in-frame ones, dropping some. The data hold about 120,000 clones, with around 78% observed a single time. This TCR came from a man aged 30 to 39 with acute or convalescent COVID-19. Material for sequencing was peripheral blood. The chain is built from TRBV7-3 and TRBJ2-1, with TRBD1 matching 10 bases. CDR3 region: CASSRPGQGVLHNEQFF. The CDR3 region has the DNA TGTGCCAGCAGCCGCCCCGGACAGGGGGTTTTACACAATGAGCAGTTCTTC.